These 15 T cell receptor beta chains were sequenced from one sample in a study of blood T cell repertoires in COVID-19. The protocol was immunoSEQ multiplex PCR, while the TCRdb copy is restricted to in-frame clones and leaves out a portion. The data contain some 370,000 clones, about 89% of them singletons. Source material: peripheral blood. All receptors derive from a woman aged 25 to 39 with COVID-19, enrolled during active disease.

This chain's CDR3 is CATTGHGEALGQFF. For the CDR3, the DNA is TGTGCCACGACGGGTCACGGGGAGGCTCTGGGGCAGTTCTTC. This chain links TRBV28 with TRBJ2-1, with D possibly matching TRBD2 (6 bases). Trimming removed 10 bases at V and 12 bases at J, with 25 bases between. The length of the CDR3 is 14 residues. Germline loops: CDR1 MDHEN, CDR2 SYDVKM. Full variable domain (outside the CDR3, taken from reference TRBV28 and TRBJ2-1): DVKVTQSSRYLVKRTGEKVFLECVQDMDHENMFWYRQDPGLGLRLIYFSYDVKMKEKGDIPEGYSVSREKKERFSLILESASTNQTSMYLCATTGHGEALGQFFGPGTRLTVL.

This clone was seen only a few times. The chain employs TRBV7-2 and TRBJ1-1; possibly TRBD1 for D (5 bases). From germline, CDR1 is SGHTA and CDR2 FQGNSA. The CDR3 consists of 15 residues. With 4 bases removed from V and 1 base from J, the gap between germline ends came to 13 bases. The CDR3 DNA sequence: TGTGCCAGCAGCTGGAGGGCAGGGCAGAACACTGAAGCTTTCTTT. It yields the protein CASSWRAGQNTEAFF. Full variable domain (outside the CDR3, taken from reference TRBV7-2 and TRBJ1-1): GAGVSQSPSNKVTEKGKDVELRCDPISGHTALYWYRQSLGQGLEFLIYFQGNSAPDKSGLPSDRFSAERTGGSVSTLTIQRTQQEDSAVYLCASSWRAGQNTEAFFGQGTRLTVV.

The rearrangement uses TRBV15 and TRBJ2-7; 10 bases agree with TRBD1. The germline V gene encodes CDR1 LNHNV and CDR2 YYDKDF (reference sequence). V shed 5 bases, J shed 6 bases, and the junction held 7 bases outside the gene matches. The CDR3 sequence is 14 residues long. This CDR3 reads CATSHDRGLSEQYF. As DNA, the CDR3 is TGTGCCACCAGCCACGACAGGGGGCTCAGCGAGCAGTACTTC. Filled out from reference TRBV15 and TRBJ2-7, the complete variable domain reads DAMVIQNPRYQVTQFGKPVTLSCSQTLNHNVMYWYQQKSSQAPKLLFHYYDKDFNNEADTPDNFQSRRPNTSFCFLDIRSPGLGDTAMYLCATSHDRGLSEQYFGPGTRLTVT.

The chain couples TRBV7-2 to TRBJ1-2, with 8 bases fitting TRBD1. V was pared by 4 bases and J by 2 bases, with 12 bases of the junction left unmatched. CDR3 length equals 17 residues. Germline CDR1 reads SGHTA; CDR2 reads FQGNSA. The DNA of the CDR3 is TGTGCCAGCAGCTCCAAACCGGGACAGGCGATCAACTATGGCTACACCTTC. Residues: CASSSKPGQAINYGYTF.

The chain combines TRBV6-5 with TRBJ1-4, with 7 positions matching TRBD1. Germline V gene data show CDR1 as MNHEY and CDR2 as SVGAGI. V shed 6 bases, J shed 0 bases, and the junction held 4 bases outside the gene matches. The CDR3 totals 15 residues. CDR3 nucleotides: TGTGCCAGCAGGGGACAGAACTCAACTAATGAAAAACTGTTTTTT. Translation: CASRGQNSTNEKLFF.

V gene TRBV11-3 combines with J gene TRBJ2-1; TRBD2 is a possible D gene (5 bases). From germline, CDR1 is SGHNT and CDR2 YENEEA. The ends were cut back, 5 bases at V and 6 bases at J, with 11 bases in the middle. The CDR3 consists of 13 residues. The CDR3 sequence is CASSLLAGNEQFF. DNA for the CDR3: TGTGCCAGCAGCCTGTTGGCGGGCAATGAGCAGTTCTTC. Using reference TRBV11-3 and TRBJ2-1 for the parts outside the CDR3, the full variable domain is EAGVVQSPRYKIIEKKQPVAFWCNPISGHNTLYWYLQNLGQGPELLIRYENEEAVDDSQLPKDRFSAERLKGVDSTLKIQPAELGDSAVYLCASSLLAGNEQFFGPGTRLTVL.

The gene calls are TRBV2 and TRBJ1-6; 8 bases line up with TRBD1. This CDR3 spans 16 amino acids. V was clipped by 6 bases and J by 2 bases; unmatched bases: 6. Germline loops: CDR1 SNHLY, CDR2 FYNNEI. This CDR3 is CASSTGGWAYNSPLHF. The DNA of the CDR3 is TGTGCCAGCAGCACAGGGGGATGGGCCTATAATTCACCCCTCCACTTT.

V gene TRBV3-1 (or the pseudogene TRBV3-2) combines with J gene TRBJ1-3; TRBD1 aligns across 7 bases. CDR1 is LGHDT and CDR2 is YNNKEL in the germline V gene (reference sequence). CDR3 size: 15 residues. V was clipped by 5 bases and J by 2 bases; unmatched bases: 6. The CDR3 loop reads CASSNRQGAGNTIYF. The CDR3 DNA is TGTGCCAGCAGCAACAGACAGGGTGCTGGAAACACCATATATTTT.

The rearrangement joins TRBV4-1 to TRBJ2-1; D is possibly TRBD2 (6 bases). The length of the CDR3 is 14 residues. The V gene lost 2 bases and the J gene lost 6 bases, with 11 bases spanning the gap. Germline V gene lookup returns CDR1 MGHRA and CDR2 YSYEKL. The CDR3 region is CASSQHSGPNEQFF. CDR3 DNA sequence: TGCGCCAGCAGCCAACACAGCGGGCCCAATGAGCAGTTCTTC.

Concerning this clone: Within the sample, other DNA sequences also encode this same CDR3. The rearrangement uses TRBV7-8 and TRBJ2-7; TRBD2 aligns across 7 bases. Germline values: CDR1 SGHVS, CDR2 FQNEAQ. V trimming: 3 bases; J trimming: 4 bases; junction bases outside the gene matches: 3. The CDR3 sequence is 13 residues long. The CDR3 region is CASSFGGSYEQYF. The CDR3 bases are TGTGCCAGCAGCTTTGGCGGGAGTTACGAGCAGTACTTC.

The chain links TRBV10-3 to TRBJ2-7; D might be TRBD1 (6 bases). The CDR3 extends over 13 amino acids. Germline CDR1 and CDR2: ENHRY and SYGVKD. Trimming took 4 bases from V and 3 from J, leaving 10 bases between them. CDR3 DNA sequence: TGTGCCATCAGTGGCGGACAGCACTACGAGCAGTACTTC. Translation gives CAISGGQHYEQYF.

The genes are TRBV7-2 and TRBJ2-5; 8 nucleotides agree with TRBD2. The CDR3 is made up of 15 amino acids. V shed 6 bases, J shed 4 bases, and the junction held 10 bases outside the gene matches. Germline lookup yields CDR1 SGHTA and CDR2 FQGNSA. The CDR3 region is CASRPHSGGGETQYF. The CDR3, as DNA: TGTGCCAGCAGACCTCACAGCGGGGGCGGAGAGACCCAGTACTTC.

This clone was observed once. V gene TRBV25-1 combines with J gene TRBJ2-1; a possible D gene is TRBD2 (7 bases). This CDR3 comprises 17 residues. The germline V and J ends were trimmed by 1 base and 9 bases, with 22 bases remaining between them. CDR1 MGHDK and CDR2 SYGVNS come from the germline V gene. The CDR3 protein is CASSELGEKEGGGEQFF. The CDR3 DNA reads TGTGCCAGCAGTGAATTGGGTGAGAAGGAGGGAGGGGGTGAGCAGTTCTTC. Filled out from reference TRBV25-1 and TRBJ2-1, the complete variable domain reads EADIYQTPRYLVIGTGKKITLECSQTMGHDKMYWYQQDPGMELHLIHYSYGVNSTEKGDLSSESTVSRIRTEHFPLTLESARPSHTSQYLCASSELGEKEGGGEQFFGPGTRLTVL.

This clone has a handful of counts. This chain joins TRBV4-2 and TRBJ1-1, with D uncertain. V lost 0 bases to trimming and J lost 2 bases, with 7 bases between them. This CDR3 has 14 amino acids. The germline V gene has CDR1 LGHNA and CDR2 YNFKEQ. CDR3 residues: CASSQDLRNTEAFF. CDR3 bases: TGTGCCAGCAGCCAAGATCTCAGAAACACTGAAGCTTTCTTT.

The chain links TRBV7-9 to TRBJ2-5, with D possibly being TRBD2 (5 bases). This CDR3 is 15 amino acids long. Germline CDR1 is SEHNR and CDR2 is FQNEAQ (reference sequence). The V and J ends lost 5 bases and 2 bases respectively, with 15 bases between them. As DNA, the CDR3 is TGTGCCAGCAGCGTCACGGGAACGGAGCAAGAGACCCAGTACTTC. It specifies CASSVTGTEQETQYF.